This paragraph reports one T cell receptor beta chain. Its antigen is currently unknown. The sample originates from a study of cytomegalovirus exposure and HLA in healthy donors. General study findings and limits: As a later analysis revealed, the rate of TCR association differed by HLA locus, with DRB1 most and HLA-C fewest. HLA alleles showed associations with about 17,000 TCR beta sequences in a later analysis, at a 0.05 false discovery rate. Later analysis reportedly placed an Asian-associated ancestry cluster below the roughly 700-donor mean in N-insertions. Reports showed the classifier diagnosing cytomegalovirus status with high specificity and sensitivity.

CDR3 length: 20 amino acids. The germline CDR1 and CDR2 sequences are SGHTA and FQGTGA. Trimming removed 3 bases from V and 4 bases from J, with 28 bases in between. Primers: 60 Vbeta forward and 13 Jbeta reverse. Produced via immunoSEQ multiplex PCR; TCRdb's table is partial and in-frame only. The table has 180,000 or so clones, around 78% seen once; the top ten hold around 1.5%. The source of this sequence is a man aged 18 to 30 in good health and CMV-seronegative. Sequenced input: PBMCs. J is TRBJ1-5 and V is TRBV7-3, with D tentatively TRBD1 (5 bases). The CDR3 region has the DNA TGTGCCAGCAGCTTGGATGGGTGGGCAGGCGGGGGTTTTTTTAATCAGCCCCAGCATTTT. Amino acid sequence: CASSLDGWAGGGFFNQPQHF.